The 6 T cell receptor beta chains listed next were all sequenced from one sample in a study of shared clonotypes between healthy human individuals. Assay: immunoSEQ multiplex PCR; the TCRdb copy retains only in-frame clones and omits some. The repertoire holds almost 700,000 clones, with about 92% as singletons. It was CD45RO-negative cells, positively selected for CCR7, that made up naive CD8 cells, with terminally differentiated effector memory CD45RA+ cells excluded. Sequencing input: naive CD8+ T cells sorted from blood. The receptors were gathered from a man in his thirties or forties in good health.

The rearrangement uses TRBV6-1 and TRBJ2-1, with TRBD1 matching 7 bases. Germline CDR1 and CDR2: MNHNS and SASEGT. The CDR3 spans 14 residues. The V gene end was trimmed by 7 bases and the J gene end by 2 bases; junction bases not matched to a gene: 5. This CDR3 is CASTPGTAYNEQFF. The DNA of the CDR3 is TGTGCCAGCACCCCCGGGACAGCCTACAATGAGCAGTTCTTC.

The table lists this clone with a count of one. The chain couples TRBV6-5 to TRBJ2-1; 9 bases agree with TRBD1. This CDR3 has 15 amino acids. CDR1 and CDR2 from the germline V gene are MNHEY and SVGAGI. The V gene end was trimmed by 6 bases and the J gene end by 1 base; junction bases not matched to a gene: 4. The CDR3 protein is CASSRQGGSYNEQFF. The CDR3 coding sequence is TGTGCCAGCAGCCGACAGGGGGGGTCCTACAATGAGCAGTTCTTC.

V is TRBV7-6 and J is TRBJ2-2; 9 bases align to TRBD2. Germline values: CDR1 SGHVS, CDR2 FNYEAQ. V shed 5 bases, J shed 4 bases, and the junction held 5 bases outside the gene matches. There are 15 residues in the CDR3. The CDR3 nucleotides read TGTGCCAGCAGCCCGCCAGCGGGGGGCACCGGGGAGCTGTTTTTT. This translates into CASSPPAGGTGELFF.

The gene calls are TRBV7-6 and TRBJ2-2; possible D gene TRBD2, 5 bases. The CDR3 extends over 14 amino acids. V was clipped by 0 bases and J by 7 bases, with 9 bases between them. Per germline, CDR1 SGHVS and CDR2 FNYEAQ. CDR3: CASSLAGLNGELFF. The CDR3 coding sequence is TGTGCCAGCAGCTTAGCAGGACTGAACGGGGAGCTGTTTTTT.

The rearrangement links TRBV27 to TRBJ2-1; D is perhaps TRBD2 (6 bases). The CDR3 consists of 13 residues. Germline V gives CDR1 MNHEY, CDR2 SMNVEV (reference sequence). V was trimmed by 11 bases and J by 8 bases, leaving 19 bases between them. The CDR3 sequence: CAGGRLEDDEQFF. CDR3 sequence (DNA): TGTGCCGGCGGAAGACTAGAGGATGATGAGCAGTTCTTC.

The rearrangement joins TRBV6-5 to TRBJ1-4, with D unresolved. The CDR3 extends over 13 amino acids. Germline values: CDR1 MNHEY, CDR2 SVGAGI. Trimming left V 8 bases short and J 8 bases short, with 15 bases between. The CDR3 coding sequence is TGTGCCAGCCACGGGCAGGCAAGGGAAAAACTGTTTTTT. Its protein is CASHGQAREKLFF.